The 5 T cell receptor beta chains listed next were all sequenced from one sample in a study of T cell responses to AZD1222 COVID-19 vaccine. This table comes from immunoSEQ multiplex PCR, and its TCRdb copy is limited to in-frame clones, with some not included. Altogether some 150,000 clones are present, over 85% being singletons, with the ten largest covering 3.5% to 5%. This sample comprised peripheral blood, obtained on day 0 of AZD1222 vaccination. The receptors derive from an adult in good health.

V gene TRBV18 combines with J gene TRBJ1-3, with a possible D match to TRBD1 (5 bases). This CDR3 is built from 15 residues. Trimming left V 3 bases short and J 4 bases short, with 13 bases between. CDR1 is KGHSH, CDR2 LQKENI, per germline. The CDR3 sequence: CASSPEGLRGNTIYF. In DNA, the CDR3 is TGTGCCAGCTCACCCGAGGGACTCCGCGGAAACACCATATATTTT. The variable domain in full, completed from reference TRBV18 and TRBJ1-3, reads NAGVMQNPRHLVRRRGQEARLRCSPMKGHSHVYWYRQLPEEGLKFMVYLQKENIIDESGMPKERFSAEFPKEGPSILRIQQVVRGDSAAYFCASSPEGLRGNTIYFGEGSWLTVV.

This clone was counted once. The chain joins TRBV7-8 to TRBJ1-2; no reliable D call. Germline CDR1 SGHVS, CDR2 FQNEAQ. This CDR3 is built from 11 residues. The ends were cut back, 5 bases at V and 13 bases at J, with 14 bases in the middle. CDR3 in DNA: TGTGCCAGCAGCATTCGGACGGCCCTCACCTTC. Translated: CASSIRTALTF.

The chain carries TRBV4-1 and TRBJ2-7; 7 nucleotides agree with TRBD2. CDR1 MGHRA and CDR2 YSYEKL come from the germline V gene. V shed 4 bases, J shed 0 bases, and the junction held 6 bases outside the gene matches. The CDR3 is 15 residues long. The CDR3, as DNA: TGCGCCAGCAGCCTCGAAGCGGGAAGCTCCTACGAGCAGTACTTC. This codes for CASSLEAGSSYEQYF.

The CDR3 spells CASSRDSLYGYTF. The CDR3 DNA reads TGTGCCAGCAGTCGGGACAGTCTCTATGGCTACACCTTC. The rearrangement links TRBV13 to TRBJ1-2; 7 bases agree with TRBD1. V trimming: 6 bases; J trimming: 4 bases; junction bases outside the gene matches: 5. Germline assignment: CDR1 PRHDT and CDR2 FYEKMQ (reference sequence). This CDR3 is built from 13 residues.

This clone was seen only a few times. The gene calls are TRBV9 and TRBJ1-2; 7 bases agree with TRBD1. CDR3 length: 14 residues. Germline V gene lookup returns CDR1 SGDLS and CDR2 YYNGEE. V lost 4 bases, J lost 8 bases, and 11 bases stayed unmatched. CDR3 nucleotide sequence: TGTGCCAGCAGCCCCGACAGGGTTGGATACGGCTACACCTTC. Amino acid sequence: CASSPDRVGYGYTF. The whole variable domain, remainder taken from reference TRBV9 and TRBJ1-2, is DSGVTQTPKHLITATGQRVTLRCSPRSGDLSVYWYQQSLDQGLQFLIQYYNGEERAKGNILERFSAQQFPDLHSELNLSSLELGDSALYFCASSPDRVGYGYTFGSGTRLTVV.